One sample yielded the 25 T cell receptor beta chains listed below, sequenced in a study of blood T cell repertoires in COVID-19. Sequencing used immunoSEQ multiplex PCR; TCRdb keeps in-frame clones, though not all of them. The sample contains 110,000 to 150,000 clones, around 80% of which appear only once. The sequencing input was peripheral blood. These receptors all come from a man in his fifties or sixties with active or convalescent COVID-19.

This clone appeared once. This chain connects TRBV6-5 to TRBJ1-5; no clear D. Trimming cost V 7 bases and J 0 bases, with 13 bases left between them. CDR1 and CDR2 from the germline V gene are MNHEY and SVGAGI. The CDR3 runs 15 residues. The CDR3 nucleotides are TGTGCCAGCACCGAACGAGTTTTTAGCAATCAGCCCCAGCATTTT. Its protein product is CASTERVFSNQPQHF.

V usage is TRBV2 and J usage is TRBJ1-5; no clear D. Germline CDR1 is SNHLY and CDR2 is FYNNEI. Trimming took 3 bases from V and 0 from J, leaving 15 bases between them. CDR3 size: 17 residues. CDR3 sequence: CASSDSTKFNSNQPQHF. The CDR3 DNA reads as TGTGCCAGCAGTGATAGCACGAAGTTTAATAGCAATCAGCCCCAGCATTTT.

The DNA for the CDR3 is TGTGCCAGCACCCCCCTACTCCTCGATGGCTACACCTTC. Residues: CASTPLLLDGYTF. This chain connects TRBV7-2 to TRBJ1-2; D remains unclear. The germline V gene encodes CDR1 SGHTA and CDR2 FQGNSA. Trimming cost V 7 bases and J 6 bases, with 15 bases left between them. The length of the CDR3 is 13 residues.

The genes are TRBV5-8 and TRBJ2-3; D not resolved. Deletions cut 0 bases from V and 4 bases from J, with 6 bases between. The CDR3 length is 13 residues. Germline values: CDR1 SGHTS, CDR2 YDEGEE. The CDR3 bases are TGTGCCAGCAGCTTGGCCCCGTCAGATACGCAGTATTTT. Translation: CASSLAPSDTQYF.

The J gene is TRBJ1-2, the V gene TRBV7-8; D gene ambiguous. Germline CDR1 is SGHVS and CDR2 is FQNEAQ. CDR3 length: 15 residues. The V and J ends lost 0 bases and 2 bases respectively, with 10 bases between them. This CDR3 reads CASSLARLENYGYTF. The CDR3 region has the DNA TGTGCCAGCAGCTTAGCCCGCTTGGAGAACTATGGCTACACCTTC.

The chain combines TRBV2 with TRBJ1-2, with TRBD1 matching over 8 bases. The CDR3 totals 16 residues. From germline, CDR1 is SNHLY and CDR2 FYNNEI. Trimming removed 6 bases from V and 0 bases from J; junction bases left unmatched: 9. The CDR3 nucleotides read TGTGCCAGCAGAGTACAGGGGGGGATTTCTAACTATGGCTACACCTTC. This encodes CASRVQGGISNYGYTF.

The chain joins TRBV7-9 to TRBJ1-5; 8 bases line up with TRBD1. This CDR3 region has 15 residues. CDR1 and CDR2 from the germline V gene are SEHNR and FQNEAQ (reference sequence). J lost 6 bases, V lost 1 base, and 5 bases had no gene match. The CDR3: CASSLVGQGSQPQHF. The CDR3, as DNA: TGTGCCAGCAGCTTAGTCGGACAGGGTAGTCAGCCCCAGCATTTT.

The V gene is TRBV3-1 (or the pseudogene TRBV3-2), the J gene TRBJ1-1, with TRBD1 matching 9 bases. V lost 4 bases, J lost 1 base, and 19 bases stayed unmatched. This CDR3 spans 20 amino acids. The germline V gene encodes CDR1 LGHDT and CDR2 YNNKEL (reference sequence). Written as DNA, the CDR3 is TGTGCCAGCAGCCTACAAAATCCGACAGGGGGGGCCAATGGGAACACTGAAGCTTTCTTT. This gives the protein CASSLQNPTGGANGNTEAFF.

The rearrangement uses TRBV11-3 and TRBJ1-3; 10 positions match TRBD1. J lost 2 bases, V lost 2 bases, and 12 bases had no gene match. The length of the CDR3 is 19 residues. Germline CDR1 and CDR2: SGHNT and YENEEA. CDR3 amino acids: CASSLFLMRQGAPGNTIYF. CDR3 bases: TGTGCCAGCAGCTTATTCTTGATGAGACAGGGGGCGCCTGGAAACACCATATATTTT.

The rearrangement joins TRBV6-5 to TRBJ2-5; D is ambiguous. The CDR3 extends over 13 amino acids. Germline loops: CDR1 MNHEY, CDR2 SVGAGI. V was trimmed by 8 bases and J by 0 bases, leaving 10 bases between them. CDR3 protein: CASATRYQETQYF. The CDR3 DNA reads as TGTGCCAGCGCTACTCGGTACCAAGAGACCCAGTACTTC.

A note on this clone: Relative to the germline gene, one junction end is altered; a read error may explain this. The genes are TRBV5-6 and TRBJ1-2, with 8 bases aligning to TRBD1. The germline V gene encodes CDR1 SGHDT and CDR2 YYEEEE. The CDR3 contains 13 residues. The CDR3 loop is CASSRGQGDASSF. For the CDR3, the DNA is TGTGCCAGCAGCCGTGGACAGGGCGACGCCTCATCCTTC.

This clone was seen only a few times. The rearrangement links TRBV14 to TRBJ1-1, with D possibly matching TRBD1 (6 bases). Germline V gene sequence: CDR1 SGHDN, CDR2 FVKESK. The CDR3 has 16 residues. Trimming cost V 4 bases and J 5 bases, with 20 bases left between them. The CDR3 spells CASSPIKLQGNTEAFF. CDR3 DNA sequence: TGTGCCAGCAGCCCCATTAAACTACAGGGAAATACTGAAGCTTTCTTT.

The chain links TRBV12-3 or TRBV12-4 to TRBJ2-1; 11 bases fit TRBD2. The CDR3 is made up of 12 amino acids. V gave up 6 bases and J gave up 15 bases; unmatched junction bases: 7. The CDR3: CASSQIAGGPFF. CDR3 DNA: TGTGCCAGCAGCCAAATAGCGGGGGGGCCGTTCTTC.

The CDR3 here is CAWTSGAQETQYF. The CDR3, as DNA: TGTGCCTGGACTAGCGGAGCCCAAGAGACCCAGTACTTC. The chain carries TRBV30 and TRBJ2-5; 7 bases line up with TRBD2. The CDR3 sequence is 13 residues long. Unmatched junction bases numbered 3, after V lost 4 bases and J lost 1 base. Germline CDR1 and CDR2: GTSNPN and SVGIG (reference sequence).

The V and J genes are TRBV19 and TRBJ1-5; 9 bases agree with TRBD1. Trimming cost V 4 bases and J 1 base; bases outside gene matches: 2. From germline, CDR1 is LNHDA and CDR2 SQIVND (reference sequence). CDR3 length: 15 amino acids. The CDR3, as DNA: TGTGCCAGTAGTAAAGACAGGGGGAGCAATCAGCCCCAGCATTTT. It encodes CASSKDRGSNQPQHF.

The CDR3 sequence: CASRLTGTGNQPQHF. The CDR3, as DNA: TGTGCCAGCAGGCTGACCGGGACAGGGAATCAGCCCCAGCATTTT. The chain is built from TRBV27 and TRBJ1-5; TRBD1 agrees at 9 bases. CDR1 is MNHEY, CDR2 SMNVEV, per germline (reference sequence). With 6 bases clipped from V and 4 bases from J, the junction kept 7 bases outside the gene matches. CDR3 length: 15 residues.

The table lists this clone with a few counts. J is TRBJ2-1 and V is TRBV11-3; D perhaps matches TRBD2 (6 bases). V was trimmed by 5 bases and J by 1 base, leaving 15 bases between them. This CDR3 is built from 16 residues. Germline V gene sequence: CDR1 SGHNT, CDR2 YENEEA. CDR3 region: CASSPAGTLSYNEQFF. CDR3 in DNA: TGTGCCAGCAGCCCAGCCGGGACTCTGTCCTACAATGAGCAGTTCTTC.

The chain combines TRBV27 with TRBJ1-5; weak D call: TRBD1 (6 bases). Germline-derived CDR1 and CDR2 are MNHEY and SMNVEV (reference sequence). CDR3 length: 14 amino acids. Trimming cost V 6 bases and J 6 bases, with 15 bases left between them. CDR3 coding DNA: TGTGCCAGCAGCCTAGCGGGGGCGGGTCAGCCCCAGCATTTT. Encoded protein: CASSLAGAGQPQHF.

The rearrangement links TRBV6-6 to TRBJ2-1; a possible D gene is TRBD2 (6 bases). Deletions cut 5 bases from V and 9 bases from J, with 11 bases between. This CDR3 has 12 residues. The V gene's germline CDR1 is MNHNY and CDR2 SVGAGI (reference sequence). The CDR3 coding sequence is TGTGCCAGCAGTCCCCCCGGGGGTGAGCAGTTCTTC. It is translated as CASSPPGGEQFF.

The chain recombines TRBV25-1 with TRBJ2-1, with TRBD2 matching 12 bases. With 1 base clipped from V and 5 bases from J, the junction kept 6 bases outside the gene matches. The germline V gene has CDR1 MGHDK and CDR2 SYGVNS. The CDR3 is 17 residues long. CDR3 sequence (DNA): TGTGCCAGCAGTGAATGGCTAGCGGGGGGGCCCCACAATGAGCAGTTCTTC. Translated, it gives CASSEWLAGGPHNEQFF.

The gene calls are TRBV27 and TRBJ2-1; TRBD2 agrees at 11 bases. The germline CDR1 and CDR2 sequences are MNHEY and SMNVEV (reference sequence). The J segment lost 8 bases and the V segment lost 4 bases, leaving 7 bases of the junction unmatched. The CDR3 consists of 15 residues. DNA for the CDR3: TGTGCCAGCAGTTACACTAGCGGGAGTATCCATGAGCAGTTCTTC. Translated, it gives CASSYTSGSIHEQFF.

V is TRBV6-5 and J is TRBJ2-6; D may be TRBD1 (6 bases). V gave up 4 bases and J gave up 4 bases, with 14 bases separating them. Germline CDR1 and CDR2: MNHEY and SVGAGI. The CDR3 is 16 amino acids. The chain's CDR3 is CASSWTDRTGANVLTF. The CDR3 DNA follows: TGTGCCAGCAGTTGGACAGATCGTACCGGGGCCAACGTCCTGACTTTC.

This clone is a singleton in its sample. J is TRBJ1-5 and V is TRBV6-2 or TRBV6-3; D may be TRBD1 (6 bases). Trimming left V 6 bases short and J 1 base short, with 16 bases between. Looked up from germline, CDR1 is MNHEY and CDR2 is SVGEGT. The CDR3 spans 16 residues. CDR3 in DNA: TGTGCCAGCAGCTTGGTAGGGGGAACAAGCAATCAGCCCCAGCATTTT. It encodes CASSLVGGTSNQPQHF.

With respect to this clone: It is unclear where the CDR3 begins or ends on the DNA, so no DNA is shown, and the CDR3 is as TCRdb lists it. The CDR3 protein is CASSEVVAGGSYV. The V call is TRBV6-1, the J call TRBJ2-7; TRBD2, as called in the table, went unchecked against the DNA. The CDR3 spans 13 amino acids, including both terminal residues. CDR1 and CDR2 (germline): MNHNS, SASEGT.

The gene calls are TRBV30 and TRBJ1-2; maybe TRBD1 (5 bases). The CDR3 extends over 14 amino acids. Trimming pared 1 base from V and 4 bases from J, leaving 13 bases between. Per the germline V gene, CDR1 is GTSNPN and CDR2 is SVGIG (reference sequence). The CDR3 spells CAWSAIGAGYGYTF. CDR3 sequence (DNA): TGTGCCTGGAGTGCGATAGGGGCAGGCTATGGCTACACCTTC.